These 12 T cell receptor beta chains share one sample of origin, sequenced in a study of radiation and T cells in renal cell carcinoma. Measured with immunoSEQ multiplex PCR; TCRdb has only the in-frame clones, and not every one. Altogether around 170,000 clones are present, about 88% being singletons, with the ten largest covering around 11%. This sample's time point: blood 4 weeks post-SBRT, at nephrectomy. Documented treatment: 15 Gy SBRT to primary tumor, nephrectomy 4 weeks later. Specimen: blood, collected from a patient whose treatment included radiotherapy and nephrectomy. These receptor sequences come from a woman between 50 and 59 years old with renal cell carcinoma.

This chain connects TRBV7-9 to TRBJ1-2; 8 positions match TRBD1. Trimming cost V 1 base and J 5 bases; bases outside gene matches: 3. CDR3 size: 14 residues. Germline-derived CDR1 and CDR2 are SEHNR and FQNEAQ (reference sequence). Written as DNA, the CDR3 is TGTGCCAGCAGCTTAGGGACAGGGCTATATGGCTACACCTTC. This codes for CASSLGTGLYGYTF.

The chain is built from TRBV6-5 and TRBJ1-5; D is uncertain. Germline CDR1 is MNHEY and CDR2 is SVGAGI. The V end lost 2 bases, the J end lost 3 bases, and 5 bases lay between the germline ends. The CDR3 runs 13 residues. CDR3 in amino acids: CASSYLPNQPQHF. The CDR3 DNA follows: TGTGCCAGCAGTTACCTCCCCAATCAGCCCCAGCATTTT.

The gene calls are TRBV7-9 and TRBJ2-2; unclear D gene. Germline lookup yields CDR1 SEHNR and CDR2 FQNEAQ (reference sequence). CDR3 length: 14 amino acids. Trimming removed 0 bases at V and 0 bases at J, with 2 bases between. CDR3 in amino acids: CASSLAANTGELFF. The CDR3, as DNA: TGTGCCAGCAGCTTAGCAGCGAACACCGGGGAGCTGTTTTTT.

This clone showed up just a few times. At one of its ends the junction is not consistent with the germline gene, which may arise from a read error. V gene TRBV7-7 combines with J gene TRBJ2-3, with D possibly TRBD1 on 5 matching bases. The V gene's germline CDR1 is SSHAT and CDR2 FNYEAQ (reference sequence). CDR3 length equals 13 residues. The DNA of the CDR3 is TGTGCTAGCACCCCTGTGGGGCCAGATACGCAGTATTTT. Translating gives CASTPVGPDTQYF.

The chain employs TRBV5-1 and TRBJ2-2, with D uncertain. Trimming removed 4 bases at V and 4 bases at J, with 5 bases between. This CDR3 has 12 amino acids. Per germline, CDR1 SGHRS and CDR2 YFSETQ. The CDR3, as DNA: TGCGCCAGCAGCAGAAGCACCGGGGAGCTGTTTTTT. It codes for CASSRSTGELFF.

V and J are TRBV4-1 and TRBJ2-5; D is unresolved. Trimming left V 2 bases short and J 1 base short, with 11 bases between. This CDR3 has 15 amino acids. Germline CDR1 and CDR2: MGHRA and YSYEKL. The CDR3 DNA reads TGCGCCAGCAGCCAAACAGACACTGGCCAAGAGACCCAGTACTTC. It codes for CASSQTDTGQETQYF.

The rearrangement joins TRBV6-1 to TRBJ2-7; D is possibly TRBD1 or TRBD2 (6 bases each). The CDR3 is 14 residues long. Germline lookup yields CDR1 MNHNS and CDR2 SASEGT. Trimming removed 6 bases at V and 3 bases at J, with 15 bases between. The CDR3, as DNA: TGTGCCAGCAGATCCGGAGGGGGTTACTACGAGCAGTACTTC. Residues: CASRSGGGYYEQYF.

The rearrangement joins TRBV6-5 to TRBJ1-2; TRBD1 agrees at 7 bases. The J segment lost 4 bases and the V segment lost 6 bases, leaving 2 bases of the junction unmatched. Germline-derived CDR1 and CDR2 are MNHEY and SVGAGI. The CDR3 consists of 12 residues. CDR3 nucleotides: TGTGCCAGCAGCCGACAGGGCTATGGCTACACCTTC. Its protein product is CASSRQGYGYTF.

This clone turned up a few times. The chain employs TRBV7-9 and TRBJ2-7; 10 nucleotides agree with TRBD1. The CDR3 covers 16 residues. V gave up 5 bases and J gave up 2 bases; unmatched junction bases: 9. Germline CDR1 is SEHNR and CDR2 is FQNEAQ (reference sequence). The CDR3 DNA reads TGTGCCAGCAGCGGTCATCGACAGGGGGCGACCTACGAGCAGTACTTC. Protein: CASSGHRQGATYEQYF.

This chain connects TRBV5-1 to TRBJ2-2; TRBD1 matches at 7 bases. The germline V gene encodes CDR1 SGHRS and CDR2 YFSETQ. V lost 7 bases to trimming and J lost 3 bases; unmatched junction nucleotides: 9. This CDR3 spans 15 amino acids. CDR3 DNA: TGCGCCAGCCGCCAGACAGGGCTAGACACCGGGGAGCTGTTTTTT. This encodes CASRQTGLDTGELFF.

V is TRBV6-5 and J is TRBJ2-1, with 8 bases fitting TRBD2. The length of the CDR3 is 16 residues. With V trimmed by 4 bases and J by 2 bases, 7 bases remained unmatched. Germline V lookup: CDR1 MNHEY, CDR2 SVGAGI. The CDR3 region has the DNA TGTGCCAGCAGTTCCGGAGTAGCGGGGACCTACAATGAGCAGTTCTTC. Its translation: CASSSGVAGTYNEQFF.

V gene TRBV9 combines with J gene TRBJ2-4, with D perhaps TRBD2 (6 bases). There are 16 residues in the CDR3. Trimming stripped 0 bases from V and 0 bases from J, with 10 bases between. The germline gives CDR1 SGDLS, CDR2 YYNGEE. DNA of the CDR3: TGTGCCAGCAGCGTAGACGGGGGATTAGCCAAAAACATTCAGTACTTC. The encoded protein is CASSVDGGLAKNIQYF.